The entry below describes one T cell receptor (beta chain). In the original workflow: Amplification with reference gene primers provided the estimates of nucleated cell counts. Sequencing used immunoSEQ multiplex PCR; TCRdb keeps in-frame clones, though not all of them. The V and J calls and clone size come from that table; D and trimming were worked out from the DNA. The sample yields 310,000 or so clones, around nine tenths seen once. These data originate in a study of blood T cell repertoires in COVID-19. There are 13 residues in the CDR3. Trimming removed 7 bases at V and 6 bases at J, with 15 bases between. Looked up from germline, CDR1 is SNHLY and CDR2 is FYNNEI.

This sequence originates from a woman in her thirties who had recovered from COVID-19. The genes are TRBV2 and TRBJ1-1, with D possibly matching TRBD1 (6 bases). Sequencing was performed on PBMCs or T cells enriched from blood (not recorded which). The CDR3 sequence: CASTTGFRAEAFF. The CDR3 nucleotides are TGTGCCAGCACCACAGGGTTTAGGGCTGAAGCTTTCTTT. Variable domain in full (rest from reference TRBV2 and TRBJ1-1): EPEVTQTPSHQVTQMGQEVILRCVPISNHLYFYWYRQILGQKVEFLVSFYNNEISEKSEIFDDQFSVERPDGSNFTLKIRSTKLEDSAMYFCASTTGFRAEAFFGQGTRLTVV.